There are a few counts of the clone carrying this T cell receptor (beta chain). Its specificity is not known. TCRdb independently ran MiXCR on the RT-PCR reads; one entry per CDR3 protein. The sample includes around 750,000 distinct CDR3 sequences, over 20% of them seen just once. This specimen comes from a study of response to subunit inactivated influenza vaccine. Findings of the study overall: The authors put forward the suggestion that each seasonal influenza vaccination may bring in only a limited number of new T cells.

This sequence was found in a man in his forties or fifties who received an inactivated influenza vaccine. The specimen was PBMCs from blood, collected 5 to 6 days after vaccination.

Here the CDR3 reads CSARDLASGGPFYEQYF. In nucleotides, the CDR3 is TGCAGTGCTAGAGATCTGGCTAGCGGGGGGCCCTTCTACGAGCAGTACTTC. This chain links TRBV20-1 with TRBJ2-7, with 11 bases that match TRBD2. The CDR3 spans 17 residues. Trimming at V came to 0 bases and at J to 3 bases, leaving 10 bases not matched to a gene. Per germline, CDR1 DFQATT and CDR2 SNEGSKA (reference sequence).